This T cell receptor (beta chain) derives from a study of T-cell reconstitution after alpha-beta-depleted transplantation in children. This clonotype was recorded at least ten times. The authors prepared the TCRbeta library with unique molecular identifiers. Each CDR3 protein gets one entry after TCRdb re-called the PCR reads with MiXCR. The sample has some 200,000 distinct CDR3 sequences; roughly 14% are singletons. The CDR3 has 11 residues. The ends were cut back, 6 bases at V and 5 bases at J, with 11 bases in the middle. CDR1 and CDR2 (germline): DFQATT, SNEGSKA (reference sequence). Sequenced here: PBMCs from the stem cell graft donor, sampled from the stem cell graft. This TCR derives from a human donor who donated a stem cell graft to a child with acute lymphoblastic leukemia. The rearrangement links TRBV20-1 to TRBJ2-7; D unresolved. The CDR3 nucleotides read TGCAGTGCCCAATCAGCCGACGAGCAGTACTTC. This codes for CSAQSADEQYF.